Presented here are 18 T cell receptor beta chains from one specimen sequenced in a study of regulatory T cells in long-lasting Graves disease. Construction of the TCR beta libraries employed iRepertoire HTBI primers in conjunction with Arm-PCR of CDR3 regions. MiXCR, run by TCRdb on the multiplex PCR reads, gives a single entry per CDR3 protein. The sample contains over 350,000 distinct CDR3 sequences, roughly 20% of which appear only once. Time point denoted: persistent/refractory GD, antithyroid drugs over 5 years with positive TRAb. From RNA extracted from PBMCs, the TCR library was made. The material sequenced was peripheral blood mononuclear cells (PBMCs), taken when the disease was refractory, from a patient treated with antithyroid drugs. These receptors originate from a female donor with Graves disease.

In regard to this clonotype: This likely traces to a read error, being one base from a far larger clone. This chain's CDR3 is CASSPDRNPSNAEAFF. The CDR3 DNA reads TGTGCCAGCAGCCCTGACAGGAATCCTTCGAACGCTGAAGCTTTCTTT. J is TRBJ1-1 and V is TRBV7-9, with D tentatively TRBD1 (6 bases). Germline CDR1 is SEHNR and CDR2 is FQNEAQ (reference sequence). The CDR3 contains 16 residues.

This clonotype was found many times. This chain uses TRBV18 with TRBJ2-5; D unresolved. CDR1 and CDR2 from the germline V gene are KGHSH and LQKENI. V lost 2 bases to trimming and J lost 3 bases, with 1 base between them. This CDR3 comprises 11 residues. For the CDR3, the DNA is TGTGCCAGCTCACCAGAAGAGACCCAGTACTTC. As protein: CASSPEETQYF.

Only a few counts were recorded for this clonotype. V usage is TRBV27 and J usage is TRBJ1-5, with D possibly matching TRBD1 (5 bases). The CDR3 covers 15 residues. The V end was cut by 7 bases, the J end by 0 bases, with 13 bases between. The germline V gene encodes CDR1 MNHEY and CDR2 SMNVEV (reference sequence). This CDR3 is CASTLGGYSNQPQHF. CDR3 nucleotides: TGTGCCAGCACCTTGGGGGGATATAGCAATCAGCCCCAGCATTTT.

This clonotype has at least ten counts. The chain recombines TRBV6-1 with TRBJ2-2; 9 bases agree with TRBD1. Germline values: CDR1 MNHNS, CDR2 SASEGT. This CDR3 is built from 15 residues. J was trimmed by 6 bases and V by 6 bases; bases with no gene match: 8. The CDR3: CASRRTGGLAGELFF. The DNA for the CDR3 is TGTGCCAGCAGACGTACAGGGGGCTTGGCCGGGGAGCTGTTTTTT.

This clonotype was picked up many times. V usage is TRBV7-2 and J usage is TRBJ2-1, with TRBD2 matching 15 bases. This CDR3 comprises 16 residues. The germline gives CDR1 SGHTA, CDR2 FQGNSA. The V and J ends lost 5 bases and 10 bases, in that order; junction bases with no gene match: 9. The DNA of the CDR3 is TGTGCCAGCAGCGACGGGACTAGCGGGAGGAGGGACGAGCAGTTCTTC. It encodes CASSDGTSGRRDEQFF. Combining the CDR3 with reference TRBV7-2 and TRBJ2-1 gives the whole variable domain GAGVSQSPSNKVTEKGKDVELRCDPISGHTALYWYRQSLGQGLEFLIYFQGNSAPDKSGLPSDRFSAERTGGSVSTLTIQRTQQEDSAVYLCASSDGTSGRRDEQFFGPGTRLTVL.

There are a few counts of this clonotype. The V and J genes are TRBV6-2 or TRBV6-3 and TRBJ1-4, with TRBD1 matching 7 bases. Germline trimming cut 1 base from V and 4 bases from J; bases unmatched to any gene: 6. This CDR3 comprises 16 residues. Germline CDR1 MNHEY, CDR2 SVGEGT. The CDR3 spells CASSYWAGGLNEKLFF. The CDR3, as DNA: TGTGCCAGCAGTTACTGGGCAGGGGGACTTAATGAAAAACTGTTTTTT.

This clonotype was observed many times. This sequence joins TRBV12-3 or TRBV12-4 and TRBJ2-5; D is possibly TRBD1 or TRBD2 (5 bases each). The CDR3 has 15 amino acids. V lost 4 bases, J lost 6 bases, and 18 bases lay in between. CDR3 in amino acids: CASSYLGMGEKTQYF. The CDR3 nucleotides are TGTGCCAGCAGTTACCTTGGGATGGGGGAAAAGACCCAGTACTTC.

Of note for this clonotype: The junction departs from the called germline gene at one end, perhaps through a read error. The CDR3 reads CGSSQASARLGYGYTF. The CDR3 nucleotides are TGTGGCAGCAGCCAAGCCTCAGCCCGGCTGGGCTATGGCTACACCTTC. The rearrangement links TRBV3-1 to TRBJ1-2; D remains ambiguous. CDR1 is LGHDT, CDR2 YNNKEL, per germline (reference sequence). The CDR3 length is 16 residues.

This clonotype was detected ten times or more. The chain uses TRBV12-3 or TRBV12-4 and TRBJ1-2; 7 bases match TRBD1. CDR3 length equals 16 residues. Trimming at V came to 1 base and at J to 0 bases, leaving 5 bases not matched to a gene. CDR3 sequence: CASSLEGAPTNYGYTF. For the CDR3, the DNA is TGTGCCAGCAGTTTAGAGGGGGCGCCGACTAACTATGGCTACACCTTC.

A few counts support this clonotype. The gene calls are TRBV3-1 and TRBJ2-7; the D gene could be TRBD1 or TRBD2 (7 bases each). CDR1 LGHDT and CDR2 YNNKEL come from the germline V gene (reference sequence). Deletions cut 1 base from V and 7 bases from J, with 14 bases between. This CDR3 is built from 14 residues. The CDR3 here is CASSQVSGGGEQYF. Here the CDR3 DNA reads TGTGCCAGCAGCCAAGTTTCAGGGGGGGGGGAGCAGTACTTC.

The chain uses TRBV4-3 and TRBJ2-7; 7 bases fit TRBD1. Per the germline V gene, CDR1 is LGHNA and CDR2 is YSLEER. This CDR3 is 16 amino acids long. V lost 0 bases to trimming and J lost 5 bases; unmatched junction nucleotides: 10. CDR3 sequence (DNA): TGCGCCAGCAGCCAAGACTCCGGGACAGAGGTCCACGAGCAGTACTTC. As protein: CASSQDSGTEVHEQYF.

The chain links TRBV30 to TRBJ1-1; D ambiguous. The CDR3 is made up of 14 amino acids. The germline V and J ends were trimmed by 3 bases and 5 bases, with 16 bases remaining between them. Per germline, CDR1 GTSNPN and CDR2 SVGIG (reference sequence). The CDR3 loop is CAWRAGRSNTEAFF. The CDR3 DNA sequence: TGTGCCTGGAGGGCCGGGAGATCGAATACTGAAGCTTTCTTT.

In its sample, this clonotype was seen many times. The chain couples TRBV6-1 to TRBJ2-5; D uncertain. The CDR3 is made up of 13 amino acids. V was trimmed by 7 bases and J by 2 bases, leaving 11 bases between them. The germline V gene has CDR1 MNHNS and CDR2 SASEGT. The CDR3, as DNA: TGTGCCAGCATTACCGAAAATCAAGAGACCCAGTACTTC. Its protein product is CASITENQETQYF.

This clonotype was observed many times. V is TRBV30 and J is TRBJ1-2, with D tentatively TRBD1 (5 bases). Germline CDR1 reads GTSNPN; CDR2 reads SVGIG (reference sequence). The CDR3 is 12 amino acids. The V gene lost 3 bases and the J gene lost 6 bases, with 11 bases spanning the gap. The CDR3 nucleotides are TGTGCCTGGAGGGGCAGGGTGAATGGCTACACCTTC. Amino acids: CAWRGRVNGYTF.

This clonotype was recorded a few times. V is TRBV7-9 and J is TRBJ1-1, with D perhaps matching TRBD1 (6 bases). CDR3 length equals 12 residues. The germline CDR1 and CDR2 sequences are SEHNR and FQNEAQ (reference sequence). Trimming pared 2 bases from V and 9 bases from J, leaving 10 bases between. CDR3 residues: CASSLPGHKAFF. CDR3 nucleotide sequence: TGTGCCAGCAGCTTACCGGGACATAAAGCTTTCTTT.

Many counts were recorded for this clonotype. The rearrangement links TRBV6-2 or TRBV6-3 to TRBJ2-7; 11 nucleotides agree with TRBD2. The CDR3 has 18 residues. The germline gives CDR1 MNHEY, CDR2 SVGEGT. V was clipped by 2 bases and J by 5 bases; unmatched bases: 14. In nucleotides, the CDR3 is TGTGCCAGCAGTTACGGCCCTGGGACTAGCGGAAGTCCCCACGAGCAGTACTTC. It translates to CASSYGPGTSGSPHEQYF.

The chain combines TRBV28 with TRBJ2-3, with D unresolved. This CDR3 comprises 14 residues. CDR1 and CDR2 (germline): MDHEN, SYDVKM. The V and J ends lost 2 bases and 2 bases respectively, with 8 bases between them. Here the CDR3 reads CASSLAKLTDTQYF. The CDR3 DNA is TGTGCCAGCAGTTTAGCCAAACTCACAGATACGCAGTATTTT.

At least ten counts were recorded for this clonotype. The chain is built from TRBV28 and TRBJ1-6; D might be TRBD1 (5 bases). V lost 4 bases to trimming and J lost 10 bases, with 11 bases between them. Germline-derived CDR1 and CDR2 are MDHEN and SYDVKM. The CDR3 is made up of 13 amino acids. CDR3: CASSWAGNSPLHF. The CDR3 nucleotides are TGTGCCAGCAGTTGGGCAGGGAACTCACCCCTCCACTTT. The variable domain in full, completed from reference TRBV28 and TRBJ1-6, reads DVKVTQSSRYLVKRTGEKVFLECVQDMDHENMFWYRQDPGLGLRLIYFSYDVKMKEKGDIPEGYSVSREKKERFSLILESASTNQTSMYLCASSWAGNSPLHFGNGTRLTVT.